This T cell receptor (beta chain) was captured by sequencing in a study of Graves' ophthalmopathy and Graves' hyperthyroidism. Overall study context: Pretreatment peripheral blood was obtained at initial diagnosis. Findings of the study overall: With around 88% sensitivity and 70% to 82% specificity, a 13-signature model separated ophthalmopathy from stable hyperthyroidism.

The sequenced template was RNA, covering the TCR beta CDR3 region. Investigators did first-round RT-PCR with HTBI primers, then second-round multiplex PCR. MiXCR, run by TCRdb on the multiplex PCR reads, gives a single entry per CDR3 protein. The table includes about 400,000 distinct CDR3 sequences, around 16% detected once. In this sample, this clonotype turned up many times. What it binds is unknown. The germline V gene has CDR1 DFQATT and CDR2 SNEGSKA (reference sequence). This CDR3 has 11 amino acids. Trimming left V 2 bases short and J 5 bases short, with 6 bases between. The sequenced material came from peripheral blood. This chain uses TRBV20-1 with TRBJ2-5; no definite D call. This receptor was identified in a woman between 18 and 29 years old with Graves' ophthalmopathy. CDR3 in DNA: TGCAGTGCTAGAACGGAGGAGACCCAGTACTTC. This sequence encodes CSARTEETQYF.